Listed below are T cell receptor beta chains from one sample, sequenced in a study of pediatric ulcerative colitis. Repertoires were generated with immunoSEQ multiplex PCR, while TCRdb's copy carries only in-frame clones and drops some. The sample lists tens of thousands of clones; 77% were seen once. Sequences were obtained from blood. The receptors were sampled from a boy aged 5 to 17 with moderate ulcerative colitis. Both conserved end residues are part of each CDR3. Fields, in order: CDR3 length, V gene, D gene, J gene, clone size, CDR3 DNA, CDR3 protein. D genes are given only for firm matches. Clone size is shown for a subset of rows, as once, few, many or a class of expanded clone.

len: 15; v_gene: TRBV4-1; d_gene: TRBD1; j_gene: TRBJ1-2; abundance: NA; CDR3nt: TGCGCCAGCAGCCAAAATACGGACAGGGTTCTCGGCTACACCTTC; CDR3aa: CASSQNTDRVLGYTF
len: 19; v_gene: TRBV19; d_gene: TRBD2; j_gene: TRBJ2-5; abundance: NA; CDR3nt: TGTGCCAGTAGTCGCCTTTCCGGGACTAGCGGGGGGGCCCAAGAGACCCAGTACTTC; CDR3aa: CASSRLSGTSGGAQETQYF
len: 14; v_gene: TRBV4-1; d_gene: NA; j_gene: TRBJ1-5; abundance: few; CDR3nt: TGCGCCAGCAGCCGCCAGGGGTACAATCAGCCCCAGCATTTT; CDR3aa: CASSRQGYNQPQHF
len: 16; v_gene: TRBV16; d_gene: NA; j_gene: TRBJ2-7; abundance: NA; CDR3nt: TGTGCCAGCAGCCAATTCGTATCCCGGACAGCGTACGAGCAGTACTTC; CDR3aa: CASSQFVSRTAYEQYF
len: 14; v_gene: TRBV9; d_gene: NA; j_gene: TRBJ2-7; abundance: NA; CDR3nt: TGTGCCAGCAGCGGTCGGGACTCCTACTACGAGCAGTACTTC; CDR3aa: CASSGRDSYYEQYF
len: 13; v_gene: TRBV2; d_gene: NA; j_gene: TRBJ1-2; abundance: few; CDR3nt: TGTGCCAGCAGTGAAGTGGCAGTAATTGGCTACACCTTC; CDR3aa: CASSEVAVIGYTF
len: 14; v_gene: TRBV30; d_gene: NA; j_gene: TRBJ1-4; abundance: NA; CDR3nt: TGTGCCTGGAGTCTCGAGGTCCCGATGGGAAAACTGTTTTTT; CDR3aa: CAWSLEVPMGKLFF
len: 15; v_gene: TRBV4-3; d_gene: NA; j_gene: TRBJ2-7; abundance: NA; CDR3nt: TGCGCCAGCAGCCAAGATTCTGGGATGGGCTACGAGCAGTACTTC; CDR3aa: CASSQDSGMGYEQYF
len: 12; v_gene: TRBV14; d_gene: NA; j_gene: TRBJ1-2; abundance: NA; CDR3nt: TGTGCCAGCAGCGGGACCTCCTATGGCTACACCTTC; CDR3aa: CASSGTSYGYTF
len: 13; v_gene: TRBV19; d_gene: TRBD1; j_gene: TRBJ1-2; abundance: NA; CDR3nt: TGTGCCAGTAGTGGACAGGGGGGCTATGGCTACACCTTC; CDR3aa: CASSGQGGYGYTF
len: 14; v_gene: TRBV13; d_gene: NA; j_gene: TRBJ2-5; abundance: NA; CDR3nt: TGTGCCAGCAGTCCCTTCCGGGACGGGGGGACCCAGTACTTC; CDR3aa: CASSPFRDGGTQYF
len: 16; v_gene: TRBV9; d_gene: TRBD1; j_gene: TRBJ1-2; abundance: NA; CDR3nt: TGTGCCAGCAGCGTAGAAATCGCAGGGGGGACCTATGGCTACACCTTC; CDR3aa: CASSVEIAGGTYGYTF
len: 14; v_gene: TRBV5-1; d_gene: NA; j_gene: TRBJ1-5; abundance: NA; CDR3nt: TGCGCCAGCAGCTTGTATTCAGGGGATCAGCCCCAGCATTTT; CDR3aa: CASSLYSGDQPQHF
len: 13; v_gene: TRBV5-5; d_gene: NA; j_gene: TRBJ2-1; abundance: NA; CDR3nt: TGTGCCAGCAGCTTGTGGGACCTCAATGAGCAGTTCTTC; CDR3aa: CASSLWDLNEQFF
len: 15; v_gene: TRBV5-1; d_gene: TRBD2; j_gene: TRBJ2-7; abundance: NA; CDR3nt: TGCGCCAGCAGCTCGGGACTAGCGGGAGAAAACGAGCAGTACTTC; CDR3aa: CASSSGLAGENEQYF
len: 18; v_gene: TRBV28; d_gene: TRBD1; j_gene: TRBJ1-2; abundance: NA; CDR3nt: TGTGCCAGCAGTTTAATGGGGCCCCGACAGGGGGCGGGTTATGGCTACACCTTC; CDR3aa: CASSLMGPRQGAGYGYTF
len: 13; v_gene: TRBV7-3; d_gene: TRBD2; j_gene: TRBJ2-1; abundance: NA; CDR3nt: TGTGCCAGCAGCTTAACGGGAGGGAATGAGCAGTTCTTC; CDR3aa: CASSLTGGNEQFF
len: 14; v_gene: TRBV5-1; d_gene: NA; j_gene: TRBJ1-6; abundance: NA; CDR3nt: TGCGCCAGCAGCTCCGGTAGGGAAAATTCACCCCTCCACTTT; CDR3aa: CASSSGRENSPLHF
len: 16; v_gene: TRBV13; d_gene: TRBD1; j_gene: TRBJ2-7; abundance: once; CDR3nt: TGTGCCAGCAGCTCCCGGGACAGGGGAGTTCCCTACGAGCAGTACTTC; CDR3aa: CASSSRDRGVPYEQYF
len: 17; v_gene: TRBV27; d_gene: TRBD1; j_gene: TRBJ2-6; abundance: NA; CDR3nt: TGTGCCAGCAGTTTAAGGGACAGGGGGCCTGGGGCCAACGTCCTGACTTTC; CDR3aa: CASSLRDRGPGANVLTF
len: 11; v_gene: TRBV20-1; d_gene: NA; j_gene: TRBJ1-1; abundance: NA; CDR3nt: TGCAGTGCTACTGACAAGGCTGAAGCTTTCTTT; CDR3aa: CSATDKAEAFF
len: 16; v_gene: TRBV7-8; d_gene: TRBD2; j_gene: TRBJ2-1; abundance: NA; CDR3nt: TGTGCCAGCAGCATACCAGGACTAGTCGCCGGGAATGAGCAGTTCTTC; CDR3aa: CASSIPGLVAGNEQFF
len: 16; v_gene: TRBV4-1; d_gene: TRBD2; j_gene: TRBJ2-7; abundance: NA; CDR3nt: TGCGCCAGCAGTAACCCTCTAGCGGGAGGTGGAAACGAGCAGTACTTC; CDR3aa: CASSNPLAGGGNEQYF
len: 15; v_gene: TRBV4-1; d_gene: NA; j_gene: TRBJ2-7; abundance: NA; CDR3nt: TGCGCCAGCAGCCAAGACAGGGTAGCGTTCTACGAGCAGTACTTC; CDR3aa: CASSQDRVAFYEQYF
len: 15; v_gene: TRBV7-8; d_gene: TRBD1; j_gene: TRBJ1-5; abundance: few; CDR3nt: TGTGCCAGCAGCTTATCGACAGGGACATCCCAGCCCCAGCATTTT; CDR3aa: CASSLSTGTSQPQHF
len: 15; v_gene: TRBV5-1; d_gene: NA; j_gene: TRBJ2-3; abundance: NA; CDR3nt: TGCGCCAGCAGCGCGAGGGACCGCTTAAGGGATACGCAGTATTTT; CDR3aa: CASSARDRLRDTQYF
len: 14; v_gene: TRBV27; d_gene: NA; j_gene: TRBJ2-7; abundance: NA; CDR3nt: TGTGCCAGCAGTCCCCAACAGTATTCCTACGAGCAGTACTTC; CDR3aa: CASSPQQYSYEQYF
len: 17; v_gene: TRBV7-8; d_gene: TRBD1; j_gene: TRBJ1-5; abundance: NA; CDR3nt: TGTGCCAGCCGGGAGGGACAGGGGCAAAATAGCAATCAGCCCCAGCATTTT; CDR3aa: CASREGQGQNSNQPQHF
len: 17; v_gene: TRBV9; d_gene: TRBD1; j_gene: TRBJ1-3; abundance: NA; CDR3nt: TGTGCCAGCAGCACGTCCGGGACAGGAGGCTCTGGAAACACCATATATTTT; CDR3aa: CASSTSGTGGSGNTIYF
len: 13; v_gene: TRBV5-1; d_gene: NA; j_gene: TRBJ1-2; abundance: once; CDR3nt: TGCGCCAGCAGCCGAGAGTCTAACTATGGCTACACCTTC; CDR3aa: CASSRESNYGYTF
len: 13; v_gene: TRBV5-1; d_gene: NA; j_gene: TRBJ1-1; abundance: NA; CDR3nt: TGCGCCAGCAGCTTTGAAGGGGGCACTGAAGCTTTCTTT; CDR3aa: CASSFEGGTEAFF
len: 13; v_gene: TRBV30; d_gene: TRBD1; j_gene: TRBJ1-1; abundance: few; CDR3nt: TGTGCTGGACAGGGGGCCCCGAACACTGAAGCTTTCTTT; CDR3aa: CAGQGAPNTEAFF
len: 12; v_gene: TRBV5-5; d_gene: NA; j_gene: TRBJ2-3; abundance: NA; CDR3nt: TGTGCCAGCAGCCCCCCCGGGGATACGCAGTATTTT; CDR3aa: CASSPPGDTQYF
len: 12; v_gene: TRBV7-9; d_gene: NA; j_gene: TRBJ2-7; abundance: NA; CDR3nt: TGTGCCAGCCAGACCATCTCCTACGAGCAGTACTTC; CDR3aa: CASQTISYEQYF
len: 14; v_gene: TRBV6-1; d_gene: NA; j_gene: TRBJ1-1; abundance: NA; CDR3nt: TGTGCCAGCAGTGATGGTAGTTTGAACACTGAAGCTTTCTTT; CDR3aa: CASSDGSLNTEAFF
len: 14; v_gene: TRBV10-3; d_gene: TRBD1; j_gene: TRBJ1-2; abundance: NA; CDR3nt: TGTGCCACCCAACCCGGGACAGATATTTATGGCTACACCTTC; CDR3aa: CATQPGTDIYGYTF
len: 13; v_gene: TRBV30; d_gene: NA; j_gene: TRBJ2-3; abundance: NA; CDR3nt: TGTGCCTGGAGTGTTGGGTCCCCAGATACGCAGTATTTT; CDR3aa: CAWSVGSPDTQYF
len: 13; v_gene: TRBV29-1; d_gene: NA; j_gene: TRBJ1-2; abundance: NA; CDR3nt: TGCAGCGCCCGACCGGGTTGGAGTAAAGGCTACACCTTC; CDR3aa: CSARPGWSKGYTF
len: 13; v_gene: TRBV11-3; d_gene: NA; j_gene: TRBJ2-3; abundance: NA; CDR3nt: TGTGCCAGCAGCTTGACATTTCCAGATACGCAGTATTTT; CDR3aa: CASSLTFPDTQYF
len: 15; v_gene: TRBV14; d_gene: NA; j_gene: TRBJ1-1; abundance: NA; CDR3nt: TGTGCCAGCAGCCAGGGGCGAACTTGGAGCACTGAAGCTTTCTTT; CDR3aa: CASSQGRTWSTEAFF
len: 13; v_gene: TRBV29-1; d_gene: NA; j_gene: TRBJ1-1; abundance: NA; CDR3nt: TGCAGCGTTGGGACTCACGGGCCTCTGGGGGCTTTCTTT; CDR3aa: CSVGTHGPLGAFF
len: 13; v_gene: TRBV2; d_gene: TRBD1; j_gene: TRBJ1-5; abundance: few; CDR3nt: TGTGCCAGCATTGGACAGGGGATTAAGCCCCAGCATTTT; CDR3aa: CASIGQGIKPQHF
len: 15; v_gene: TRBV18; d_gene: NA; j_gene: TRBJ2-2; abundance: few; CDR3nt: TGTGCCAGCTCACCATCGACAACGCTCACCGGGGAGCTGTTTTTT; CDR3aa: CASSPSTTLTGELFF
len: 16; v_gene: TRBV9; d_gene: NA; j_gene: TRBJ2-1; abundance: NA; CDR3nt: TGTGCCAGCAGCGTAGAAGGACTACAAACCTACAATGAGCAGTTCTTC; CDR3aa: CASSVEGLQTYNEQFF
len: 14; v_gene: TRBV7-9; d_gene: NA; j_gene: TRBJ2-3; abundance: NA; CDR3nt: TGTGCCAGCAGCAACGGGGCGGTCACAGATACGCAGTATTTT; CDR3aa: CASSNGAVTDTQYF
len: 15; v_gene: TRBV6-1; d_gene: NA; j_gene: TRBJ1-1; abundance: NA; CDR3nt: TGTGCCTCCGATGGCCGGGGCGTCATGAACACTGAAGCTTTCTTT; CDR3aa: CASDGRGVMNTEAFF
len: 14; v_gene: TRBV5-1; d_gene: NA; j_gene: TRBJ1-5; abundance: NA; CDR3nt: TGCGCCAGCAGCGAGGGTGGCGGCTTCCAGCCCCAGCATTTT; CDR3aa: CASSEGGGFQPQHF
len: 15; v_gene: TRBV5-1; d_gene: NA; j_gene: TRBJ1-3; abundance: few; CDR3nt: TGCGCCAGCAGGAGTGAGGGACTCTCTGGAAACACCATATATTTT; CDR3aa: CASRSEGLSGNTIYF
len: 15; v_gene: TRBV7-9; d_gene: NA; j_gene: TRBJ1-5; abundance: NA; CDR3nt: TGTGCCAGCAGCCCCGGAAAATTGCGCAATCAGCCCCAGCATTTT; CDR3aa: CASSPGKLRNQPQHF
len: 18; v_gene: TRBV7-3; d_gene: NA; j_gene: TRBJ2-7; abundance: NA; CDR3nt: TGTGCCAGCAGCTTAACTCTCGCGGAGTCCGGGTGGGGCTACGAGCAGTACTTC; CDR3aa: CASSLTLAESGWGYEQYF
len: 16; v_gene: TRBV2; d_gene: TRBD2; j_gene: TRBJ2-7; abundance: NA; CDR3nt: TGTGCCAGCAGTGAAGTGGGTAGCGGGAGTTGGTACGAGCAGTACTTC; CDR3aa: CASSEVGSGSWYEQYF
len: 14; v_gene: TRBV7-9; d_gene: NA; j_gene: TRBJ1-1; abundance: NA; CDR3nt: TGTGCCAGCAGTCCACAGGGAATGAACACTGAAGCTTTCTTT; CDR3aa: CASSPQGMNTEAFF
len: 14; v_gene: TRBV5-1; d_gene: NA; j_gene: TRBJ2-1; abundance: NA; CDR3nt: TGCGCCAGCAGCTCCAGTGGTGCGTACAATGAGCAGTTCTTC; CDR3aa: CASSSSGAYNEQFF
len: 16; v_gene: TRBV27; d_gene: NA; j_gene: TRBJ1-5; abundance: NA; CDR3nt: TGTGCCAGCAGTTTCACAGGGACTGAGATCAATCAGCCCCAGCATTTT; CDR3aa: CASSFTGTEINQPQHF
len: 15; v_gene: TRBV4-2; d_gene: NA; j_gene: TRBJ2-7; abundance: NA; CDR3nt: TGTGCCAGCAGCCAAGATCTTGGCAGTGCAGGGGAGCAGTACTTC; CDR3aa: CASSQDLGSAGEQYF